The text below deals with one T cell receptor (beta chain). This specimen belongs to a study of shared clonotypes between healthy human individuals. The V segment lost 4 bases and the J segment 4 bases; nucleotides outside the gene matches: 1. The CDR3 has 14 amino acids. Germline V gene data show CDR1 as SNHLY and CDR2 as FYNNEI. Profiling relied on immunoSEQ multiplex PCR, and the TCRdb table lists in-frame clones only, not all of them. The repertoire holds over a million clones, with roughly 97% as singletons. The chain couples TRBV2 to TRBJ1-4, with 9 bases lining up with TRBD1. Material for sequencing was naive CD4+ T cells sorted from blood. Subset here: CD45RA+ positively selected. This receptor was obtained from a man aged 30-40 years in good health. The CDR3 region has the DNA TGTGCCAGCAGTGTGGACAGGGGTAATGAAAAACTGTTTTTT. Translation gives CASSVDRGNEKLFF.